This is a list of T cell receptor beta chains from one sample in a study of cytomegalovirus exposure and HLA in healthy donors. Sequencing was performed with immunoSEQ multiplex PCR; in TCRdb, only in-frame clones are kept and a portion is missing. The top ten clones hold less than 2% of a sample with approximately 180,000 clones, approximately 80% of them seen once. Sequenced input: PBMCs. The receptors come from a woman aged 18-35 years in good health and CMV-seronegative. The CDR3 runs from the conserved cysteine through the conserved F or W. D genes are given only for firm matches. Clone size is not always given. Where it is, it says once, few, many or a class for expanded clones.

clone_size	d_call	v_call	j_call	cdr3_nt	cdr3_aa
once	TRBD2	TRBV28	TRBJ2-7	TGTGCCAGCAGTTTAATGCTAGCGGAGGTCTACGAGCAGTACTTC	CASSLMLAEVYEQYF
few	TRBD2	TRBV29-1	TRBJ2-3	TGCAGCGTTGAAGTGCTAGCGGGCCGCACAGATACGCAGTATTTT	CSVEVLAGRTDTQYF
few	-	TRBV4-3	TRBJ1-4	TGCGCCAGCAGCCAAGATTCGGGAACAAATGAAAAACTGTTTTTT	CASSQDSGTNEKLFF
-	TRBD2	TRBV2	TRBJ2-1	TGTGCCAGGCGGGGACTAGCGGGAGGCGGTGAGCAGTTCTTC	CARRGLAGGGEQFF
-	-	TRBV6-5	TRBJ2-7	TGTGCCAGCAGTCGTAGCGGATACGAGCAGTACTTC	CASSRSGYEQYF
-	-	TRBV6-5	TRBJ2-2	TGTGCCAGCAACCCAGGGCCGGACACCGGGGAGCTGTTTTTT	CASNPGPDTGELFF
-	TRBD2	TRBV7-9	TRBJ2-1	TGTGCCAGCAGCTTGGGGGCTAGCGGGACCTACAATGAGCAGTTCTTC	CASSLGASGTYNEQFF
-	-	TRBV9	TRBJ2-1	TGTGCCAGCAGCGCCGGGTCAGGGGAGTTCTTC	CASSAGSGEFF
-	-	TRBV7-8	TRBJ1-5	TGTGCCAGCAGCTTTAGGGAGGGCGTTAGCAATCAGCCCCAGCATTTT	CASSFREGVSNQPQHF
-	TRBD1	TRBV18	TRBJ2-5	TGTGCCAGCTCACCGAAGAGGGACAGGGGACAAGAGACCCAGTACTTC	CASSPKRDRGQETQYF